One and the same sample provided the 24 T cell receptor beta chains below, sequenced in a study of T and B cells in COVID-19 patients. From blood, about 250-550 ng of genomic DNA served as TRB template. TRB rearrangements were amplified by multiplex PCR with BIOMED2 TRB-A/B primers. TCRdb reanalysed the multiplex PCR reads using MiXCR and keeps one entry per CDR3 protein. This table has over 9,000 distinct CDR3 sequences, over 25% appearing once. The sample taken for sequencing was blood. Receptor source: a human donor who had recovered from COVID-19.

In this sample, this clonotype turned up a few times. The V gene is TRBV7-2, the J gene TRBJ1-5, with 9 bases lining up with TRBD1. The length of the CDR3 is 14 residues. The ends lost 7 bases at V and 6 bases at J; junction bases unmatched: 7. Per the germline V gene, CDR1 is SGHTA and CDR2 is FQGNSA. The CDR3 bases are TGTGCCAGCACCCCAACAGGGGGCGGTCAGCCCCAGCATTTT. Residues: CASTPTGGGQPQHF.

In its sample, this clonotype was seen once. This chain links TRBV18 with TRBJ1-1, with D possibly being TRBD1 (6 bases). The CDR3 contains 15 residues. Germline-derived CDR1 and CDR2 are KGHSH and LQKENI. Trimming pared 0 bases from V and 5 bases from J, leaving 13 bases between. This chain's CDR3 is CASSPPGTLGTEAFF. CDR3 nucleotide sequence: TGTGCCAGCTCACCACCCGGGACATTAGGGACTGAAGCTTTCTTT.

In its sample, this clonotype is medium-sized. The CDR3 nucleotides are TGTGCCAGTAGTATGGGGTCTGGTCCCGGGCAGCCCCAGCATTTT. Residues: CASSMGSGPGQPQHF. V and J are TRBV19 and TRBJ1-5, with no clear D. CDR1 is LNHDA and CDR2 is SQIVND in the germline V gene (reference sequence). Deletions cut 3 bases from V and 7 bases from J, with 16 bases between. The CDR3 loop spans 15 amino acids.

Within the sample, this clonotype is medium-sized (0.01 to 0.1%). In DNA, the CDR3 is TGTGCCAGTAGCCCGTTGGGGGGGAGTGGCACAGATACGCAGTATTTT. Translating gives CASSPLGGSGTDTQYF. The V gene is TRBV19, the J gene TRBJ2-3; 7 bases match TRBD2. Germline V CDR1 and CDR2: LNHDA, SQIVND (reference sequence). The CDR3 spans 16 residues. V trimming: 6 bases; J trimming: 1 base; junction bases outside the gene matches: 10.

The chain combines TRBV10-3 with TRBJ1-2; D is unclear. Germline V gene lookup returns CDR1 ENHRY and CDR2 SYGVKD. Trimming left V 3 bases short and J 3 bases short, with 8 bases between. The CDR3 sequence is 13 residues long. DNA for the CDR3: TGTGCCATCAGTGAAGACCTCTACTATGGCTACACCTTC. It encodes CAISEDLYYGYTF.

V gene TRBV7-2 combines with J gene TRBJ2-2; D unclear. There are 15 residues in the CDR3. The V and J ends lost 3 bases and 3 bases respectively, with 11 bases between them. Per germline, CDR1 SGHTA and CDR2 FQGNSA. CDR3 DNA sequence: TGTGCCAGCAGCTTGTTCGGCACCCACACCGGGGAGCTGTTTTTT. It specifies CASSLFGTHTGELFF.

By proportion, this clonotype is hyperexpanded. The chain carries TRBV19 and TRBJ1-6, with unresolved D. The CDR3 loop spans 15 amino acids. The V gene lost 1 base and the J gene lost 0 bases, with 4 bases spanning the gap. From germline, CDR1 is LNHDA and CDR2 SQIVND (reference sequence). CDR3 DNA sequence: TGTGCCAGTAGTATAGGCCACTCCTATAATTCACCCCTCCACTTT. It specifies CASSIGHSYNSPLHF.

This clonotype was detected a few times. The chain joins TRBV24-1 to TRBJ2-2; D is ambiguous. CDR3 length equals 13 residues. Trimming left V 6 bases short and J 4 bases short, with 8 bases between. The germline V gene encodes CDR1 KGHDR and CDR2 SFDVKD. The CDR3 here is CATSTYSTGELFF. In nucleotides, the CDR3 is TGTGCCACCAGTACCTATAGCACCGGGGAGCTGTTTTTT.

This chain connects TRBV2 to TRBJ2-2; no firm D call. CDR1 SNHLY and CDR2 FYNNEI come from the germline V gene. The CDR3 contains 15 residues. The V and J ends lost 7 bases and 5 bases respectively, with 17 bases between them. CDR3 in DNA: TGTGCCAGCACCCCGAACCGAGGCGGAACCGGGGAGCTGTTTTTT. Its protein product is CASTPNRGGTGELFF.

This chain links TRBV6-5 with TRBJ2-5; 7 bases are shared with TRBD1. The trim removed 6 bases at V and 0 bases at J, leaving 13 bases unmatched. Germline loops: CDR1 MNHEY, CDR2 SVGAGI. The CDR3 runs to 17 residues. CDR3 in amino acids: CASSFVEQGPYQETQYF. DNA of the CDR3: TGTGCCAGCAGCTTCGTTGAACAGGGGCCATACCAAGAGACCCAGTACTTC.

This clonotype is medium-sized within its sample. The CDR3 reads CASSRQGAITGELFF. The CDR3 bases are TGTGCCAGCTCACGCCAGGGGGCGATTACCGGGGAGCTGTTTTTT. The rearrangement joins TRBV18 to TRBJ2-2, with TRBD1 matching 8 bases. Germline V gene data show CDR1 as KGHSH and CDR2 as LQKENI. The V gene end was trimmed by 4 bases and the J gene end by 5 bases; junction bases not matched to a gene: 6. This CDR3 spans 15 amino acids.

V usage is TRBV13 and J usage is TRBJ1-2; D is uncertain. The CDR3 is made up of 15 amino acids. CDR1 PRHDT and CDR2 FYEKMQ come from the germline V gene (reference sequence). V was trimmed by 5 bases and J by 3 bases, leaving 16 bases between them. This CDR3 is CASSPGWWEDYGYTF. Written as DNA, the CDR3 is TGTGCCAGCAGCCCCGGTTGGTGGGAGGACTATGGCTACACCTTC.

This clonotype was seen only a few times. The chain employs TRBV4-2 and TRBJ2-7; the D gene could be TRBD1 or TRBD2 (5 bases each). The CDR3 totals 14 residues. V lost 4 bases and J 2 bases, leaving 12 bases between the germline ends. Germline CDR1 LGHNA, CDR2 YNFKEQ. DNA for the CDR3: TGTGCCAGCAGCCGCCGGGACGGGCCCTACGAGCAGTACTTC. Translating it yields CASSRRDGPYEQYF.

This clonotype was seen more than once but under ten times. The chain employs TRBV27 and TRBJ2-2; no clear D gene. This CDR3 region has 16 residues. Germline assignment: CDR1 MNHEY and CDR2 SMNVEV (reference sequence). Trimming shortened V by 6 bases and J by 2 bases, and 16 bases separated the two germline ends. The CDR3 here is CASRSKGTENTGELFF. In DNA form, the CDR3 reads TGTGCCAGCAGATCAAAGGGCACAGAAAACACCGGGGAGCTGTTTTTT.

V and J are TRBV5-1 and TRBJ2-3; 11 bases are shared with TRBD2. The ends lost 0 bases at V and 4 bases at J; junction bases unmatched: 1. This CDR3 is built from 15 residues. Germline CDR1 and CDR2: SGHRS and YFSETQ. The CDR3 loop reads CASSLVAGGPDTQYF. DNA of the CDR3: TGCGCCAGCAGCTTGGTAGCGGGGGGGCCAGATACGCAGTATTTT.

The rearrangement joins TRBV6-1 to TRBJ1-1; D gene uncertain. The CDR3 is 11 residues long. Trimming stripped 7 bases from V and 3 bases from J, with 6 bases between. In germline, CDR1 is MNHNS, CDR2 SASEGT. CDR3 nucleotides: TGTGCCAGCATTCGGGACACTGAAGCTTTCTTT. Encoded protein: CASIRDTEAFF.

This clonotype was seen just once. This chain links TRBV20-1 with TRBJ1-6, with TRBD1 as a possible D gene (6 bases). From germline, CDR1 is DFQATT and CDR2 SNEGSKA (reference sequence). The CDR3 has 14 residues. V was pared by 0 bases and J by 9 bases, with 12 bases between. The CDR3 DNA follows: TGCAGTGCTAGAGAAGACAGGTCAACTTCACCCCTCCACTTT. It translates to CSAREDRSTSPLHF.

This clonotype is judged medium-sized (0.01 to 0.1%). The chain uses TRBV18 and TRBJ2-6; D tentatively reads TRBD1 or TRBD2 (5 bases each). CDR3 length: 16 residues. Germline V gene data show CDR1 as KGHSH and CDR2 as LQKENI. V lost 4 bases and J 4 bases, leaving 14 bases between the germline ends. CDR3 in amino acids: CASSLRGQGGANVLTF. For the CDR3, the DNA is TGTGCCAGCTCACTTCGCGGGCAGGGAGGGGCCAACGTCCTGACTTTC.

This clonotype rates as medium-sized (0.01 to 0.1%). The CDR3 loop is CASGTSGYNEQFF. CDR3 nucleotides: TGTGCCAGCGGGACTAGCGGGTACAATGAGCAGTTCTTC. This chain links TRBV19 with TRBJ2-1, with 12 bases matching TRBD2. From germline, CDR1 is LNHDA and CDR2 SQIVND (reference sequence). Trimming at V came to 9 bases and at J to 4 bases, leaving 1 base not matched to a gene. The CDR3 length is 13 residues.

The chain combines TRBV15 with TRBJ1-1; maybe TRBD1 (5 bases). Germline CDR1 is LNHNV and CDR2 is YYDKDF (reference sequence). Trimming left V 3 bases short and J 5 bases short, with 19 bases between. The CDR3 has 16 amino acids. In nucleotides, the CDR3 is TGTGCCACCAGCAGTGACAGCTGGGGGTCGGGGACTGAAGCTTTCTTT. Translating it yields CATSSDSWGSGTEAFF.

This clonotype was seen only a few times. The genes are TRBV5-1 and TRBJ2-7; 7 bases map to TRBD1. This CDR3 has 15 residues. The trim removed 0 bases at V and 5 bases at J, leaving 8 bases unmatched. CDR1 and CDR2 (germline): SGHRS, YFSETQ. CDR3 in DNA: TGCGCCAGCAGCTTGGACAGGGGCCCTCTAGACGAGCAGTACTTC. Protein: CASSLDRGPLDEQYF.

This clonotype was observed a few times. The chain uses TRBV11-2 and TRBJ1-1; D perhaps matches TRBD1 (5 bases). Germline-derived CDR1 and CDR2 are SGHAT and FQNNGV. The CDR3 sequence is 10 residues long. The V end lost 9 bases, the J end lost 3 bases, and 5 bases lay between the germline ends. Written as DNA, the CDR3 is TGTGCCAGAGGGGACACTGAAGCTTTCTTT. It specifies CARGDTEAFF.

By sample fraction, this clonotype is medium-sized. The rearrangement links TRBV29-1 to TRBJ1-2; tentative D call: TRBD1 (5 bases). Germline CDR1 and CDR2: SQVTM and ANQGSEA. V lost 4 bases and J 3 bases, leaving 12 bases between the germline ends. CDR3 size: 13 residues. The CDR3 nucleotides are TGCAGCGTTGGAGGAGGGGAATACTATGGCTACACCTTC. This gives the protein CSVGGGEYYGYTF.

The rearrangement joins TRBV12-3 or TRBV12-4 to TRBJ2-6; D is unclear. V was pared by 1 base and J by 4 bases, with 5 bases between. This CDR3 spans 14 amino acids. CDR3 protein: CASSLVSGANVLTF. The DNA for the CDR3 is TGTGCCAGCAGTTTAGTGTCAGGGGCCAACGTCCTGACTTTC.